Listed below are T cell receptor beta chains from one sample, sequenced in a study of radiotherapy plus CTLA-4 blockade in lung cancer. The assay was immunoSEQ multiplex PCR, and TCRdb's table has in-frame clones only and misses some. The table has roughly 63,000 clones, around 74% seen once. The starting material was peripheral blood, obtained from a patient treated with radiotherapy plus ipilimumab. All receptors derive from a human donor with non-small cell lung cancer whose response to radiotherapy plus ipilimumab could not be evaluated. CDR3s include the opening cysteine and the closing phenylalanine or tryptophan. A D gene is named only where the DNA matches it firmly. Some rows have no size entry. The others give once, few or many, or a class for an expanded clone.

clone_size: .; j_call: TRBJ2-5; d_call: .; v_call: TRBV7-8; cdr3_nt: TGTGCCAGCAGCTTAACTCGACAAGAGACCCAGTACTTC; cdr3_aa: CASSLTRQETQYF
clone_size: few; j_call: TRBJ2-5; d_call: TRBD1; v_call: TRBV7-9; cdr3_nt: TGTGCCAGCAGCTCTCTCAGGACAGGGGACTTGGAGACCCAGTACTTC; cdr3_aa: CASSSLRTGDLETQYF
clone_size: .; j_call: TRBJ2-4; d_call: .; v_call: TRBV2; cdr3_nt: TGTGCCAGCAGTGAATTGCAACTAGCCAAAAACATTCAGTACTTC; cdr3_aa: CASSELQLAKNIQYF
clone_size: .; j_call: TRBJ2-7; d_call: TRBD1; v_call: TRBV19; cdr3_nt: TGTGCCAGTAGTATAAAAGGGGGCGCCTCCGGGGAATCCTACGAGCAGTACTTC; cdr3_aa: CASSIKGGASGESYEQYF
clone_size: .; j_call: TRBJ2-3; d_call: TRBD1; v_call: TRBV5-1; cdr3_nt: TGCGCCAGCAGCACTACAGGGGACACAGATACGCAGTATTTT; cdr3_aa: CASSTTGDTDTQYF
clone_size: .; j_call: TRBJ2-1; d_call: .; v_call: TRBV9; cdr3_nt: TGTGCCAGCAGCCCTGGAGCGGGTGAGCAGTTCTTC; cdr3_aa: CASSPGAGEQFF
clone_size: .; j_call: TRBJ2-7; d_call: .; v_call: TRBV2; cdr3_nt: TGTGCCAGCAGTGAACCAGGGAACTACGAGCAGTACTTC; cdr3_aa: CASSEPGNYEQYF
clone_size: .; j_call: TRBJ1-3; d_call: .; v_call: TRBV29-1; cdr3_nt: TGCAGCGTTCTGAAGGGAGACACCATATATTTT; cdr3_aa: CSVLKGDTIYF
clone_size: .; j_call: TRBJ2-3; d_call: TRBD2; v_call: TRBV5-1; cdr3_nt: TGCGCCAGCAGCCGGCTAGCGGGGGGGCGTACAGATACGCAGTATTTT; cdr3_aa: CASSRLAGGRTDTQYF
clone_size: .; j_call: TRBJ2-3; d_call: TRBD2; v_call: TRBV9; cdr3_nt: TGTGCCAGCAGCGTTCTAGCGGGAATCACAGATACGCAGTATTTT; cdr3_aa: CASSVLAGITDTQYF
clone_size: .; j_call: TRBJ1-4; d_call: TRBD1; v_call: TRBV6-6; cdr3_nt: TGTGCCAGCAGTTACGGGCAGGGGGTGGGAAAACTGTTTTTT; cdr3_aa: CASSYGQGVGKLFF
clone_size: few; j_call: TRBJ2-7; d_call: TRBD1; v_call: TRBV18; cdr3_nt: TGTGCCAGCTCACCCCAGGGACAGGTTGAAGCCTACGAGCAGTACTTC; cdr3_aa: CASSPQGQVEAYEQYF
clone_size: .; j_call: TRBJ2-1; d_call: TRBD1; v_call: TRBV5-1; cdr3_nt: TGCGCCAGCAGCTTAGAACCGGGACAGTTCTACAATGAGCAGTTCTTC; cdr3_aa: CASSLEPGQFYNEQFF
clone_size: .; j_call: TRBJ1-1; d_call: .; v_call: TRBV7-6; cdr3_nt: TGTGCCAGCAGCTCGACATTGGGCACTGAAGCTTTCTTT; cdr3_aa: CASSSTLGTEAFF
clone_size: .; j_call: TRBJ1-2; d_call: TRBD1; v_call: TRBV14; cdr3_nt: TGTGCCAGCAGCCAAATGAGGTCCCCGACAGGGAGCTTCTATGGCTACACCTTC; cdr3_aa: CASSQMRSPTGSFYGYTF
clone_size: .; j_call: TRBJ2-1; d_call: TRBD2; v_call: TRBV11-3; cdr3_nt: TGTGCCAGCAGCGTCCTAGCGGGAGGCGATGAGCAGTTCTTC; cdr3_aa: CASSVLAGGDEQFF
clone_size: few; j_call: TRBJ2-7; d_call: TRBD1; v_call: TRBV27; cdr3_nt: TGTGCCACTGTAAGACAGGGATCCTACGAGCAGTACTTC; cdr3_aa: CATVRQGSYEQYF
clone_size: few; j_call: TRBJ1-2; d_call: .; v_call: TRBV11-3; cdr3_nt: TGTGCCAGCAGCTTATCCAGGGACTATGGCTACACCTTC; cdr3_aa: CASSLSRDYGYTF
clone_size: .; j_call: TRBJ1-1; d_call: .; v_call: TRBV13; cdr3_nt: TGTGCCAGCAGCTCGACAGAGGGGGGGCTAGAGCCTTTCTTT; cdr3_aa: CASSSTEGGLEPFF
clone_size: .; j_call: TRBJ2-7; d_call: TRBD2; v_call: TRBV27; cdr3_nt: TGTGCCAGCACGGCGGGAGGGCCCTACGAGCAGTACTTC; cdr3_aa: CASTAGGPYEQYF
clone_size: .; j_call: TRBJ1-3; d_call: .; v_call: TRBV18; cdr3_nt: TGTGCCAGCTCACCATCAGGGGCGTCCTCTGGAAACACCATATATTTT; cdr3_aa: CASSPSGASSGNTIYF